This TCR beta chain emerged from a study of response to subunit inactivated influenza vaccine listed by TCRdb under 2018. Regarding the complete study: The study used deep quantitative T cell receptor repertoire profiling to track responses to a trivalent subunit inactivated influenza vaccine. Here is what the overall study found, with its caveats: The authors suggested that each seasonal influenza vaccination may recruit only a limited number of new T cells.

Library preparation used RT-PCR. Data came from an Illumina HiSeq 2500. The public reads were reanalyzed by TCRdb: fastp trimming at Q25, MiXCR alignment, in-frame beta chains only. One record per CDR3 amino acid sequence lists the most common genes and DNA. In all, the sample holds 590,000 or so distinct CDR3 sequences, and around 15% of those were seen once. The ten biggest clones cover 6% to 9.5% of the sample. This clonotype was counted only a few times. Its antigen target is currently unknown. Base qualities are not at hand, and no much larger clone is one base apart. Trimming removed 5 bases from V and 2 bases from J, leaving 17 bases between the germline ends. CDR3 length: 16 amino acids, cysteine to phenylalanine. Only CDR3 DNA remains: 48 bases, in frame from the first base.

This TCR was recovered from a man aged 45-65 years who received an inactivated influenza vaccine. Donor details come from another sample of the same person, matched by shared clones. Here the chain combines TRBV12-3 or TRBV12-4 and TRBJ2-3; tentative D gene TRBD2, with 7 bases matching. The sample consisted of PBMCs from blood, taken around 14 days before vaccination. The CDR3 in this case is CASSLRGAGATDTQYF. Read as DNA, the sequence is TGTGCCAGCAGTCTTCGGGGGGCGGGAGCCACAGATACGCAGTATTTT.